One sample yielded the 3 T cell receptor beta chains listed below, sequenced in a study of T cell responses to AZD1222 COVID-19 vaccine listed by TCRdb under 2021. Library preparation used the immunoSEQ multiplex PCR assay. Sourced from immuneACCESS, this table was stored by TCRdb with only in-frame sequences that have V and J called. A share of the clones is absent; for the studies checked, an unresolved V gene accounts for under half, and the remainder has no known explanation. The sample table records fewer than 150,000 clones; around 90% of these occur just once. The ten largest account for 1.5% to 2% of the sample. In the paper's terms, the time point label means: about 28 days (+/-7) after the second vaccine dose. Sequenced material: peripheral blood, taken 28 days after the second AZD1222 dose. The receptors stem from an adult who received the AZD1222 COVID-19 vaccine.

The chain links TRBV7-3 to TRBJ1-2, with 7 bases that match TRBD1. Trimming took 3 bases from V and 8 from J; bases not matched to a gene: 6. The CDR3 contains 13 residues. Germline loops: CDR1 SGHTA, CDR2 FQGTGA. CDR3 DNA sequence: TGTGCCAGCAGCTTCACAGGGGTGGAAGGCTACACCTTC. Amino acid sequence: CASSFTGVEGYTF.

The V and J genes are TRBV13 and TRBJ1-1; 8 nucleotides agree with TRBD1. CDR1 is PRHDT, CDR2 FYEKMQ, per germline (reference sequence). The V segment lost 5 bases and the J segment 6 bases; nucleotides outside the gene matches: 11. The CDR3 runs to 15 residues. The CDR3 sequence is CASSLGQALVAEAFF. CDR3 DNA sequence: TGTGCCAGCAGCCTGGGACAGGCCCTCGTTGCTGAAGCTTTCTTT.

The sample holds a few counts of this clone. J is TRBJ2-5 and V is TRBV5-8; a weak D match, TRBD2 (5 bases). V lost 5 bases and J 5 bases, leaving 13 bases between the germline ends. Germline lookup yields CDR1 SGHTS and CDR2 YDEGEE. The CDR3 has 13 amino acids. CDR3 DNA sequence: TGTGCCAGCAGTTTGAAGGGAGCGGAGACCCAGTACTTC. Encoded protein: CASSLKGAETQYF.